The 12 T cell receptor beta chains given below trace back to one sample, sequenced in a study of blood T cell repertoires in COVID-19 (dated by TCRdb to about 2020). The library came from the immunoSEQ multiplex PCR assay. Sourced from immuneACCESS, this table was stored by TCRdb with only in-frame sequences that have V and J called. A share of the clones is absent; for the studies checked, an unresolved V gene accounts for under half, and the remainder has no known explanation. Present in this sample are approximately 170,000 clones, 84% of which were seen just once. 7.5% to 8% of the sample is taken by the ten largest. Sequencing input: peripheral blood. Every receptor here comes from a man aged 35-49 years who had recovered from COVID-19.

V gene TRBV28 combines with J gene TRBJ1-2; D remains ambiguous. The CDR3 has 10 residues. CDR1 is MDHEN, CDR2 SYDVKM, per germline. The V gene lost 10 bases and the J gene lost 0 bases, with 3 bases spanning the gap. CDR3 bases: TGTGCCACCACTAACTATGGCTACACCTTC. Its protein product is CATTNYGYTF.

The V gene is TRBV24-1, the J gene TRBJ2-3, with D perhaps TRBD2 (6 bases). Looked up from germline, CDR1 is KGHDR and CDR2 is SFDVKD. V was trimmed by 9 bases and J by 6 bases, leaving 6 bases between them. The CDR3 totals 10 residues. DNA of the CDR3: TGTGCCACCGGGGGGGATACGCAGTATTTT. Its protein product is CATGGDTQYF.

The chain combines TRBV7-2 with TRBJ2-7; a weak D match, TRBD2 (6 bases). From germline, CDR1 is SGHTA and CDR2 FQGNSA. V dropped 5 bases and J dropped 3 bases, with 17 bases sitting between them. The CDR3 sequence is 15 residues long. DNA for the CDR3: TGTGCCAGCAGCCAAGGAGGAGGGTTCGTCTACGAGCAGTACTTC. This encodes CASSQGGGFVYEQYF.

The chain is built from TRBV7-3 and TRBJ1-2; TRBD1 might be the D (6 bases). V dropped 5 bases and J dropped 7 bases, with 14 bases sitting between them. The germline V gene has CDR1 SGHTA and CDR2 FQGTGA. The CDR3 loop spans 13 amino acids. The DNA for the CDR3 is TGTGCCAGCAGCGCGGGAGGGGGGAGTGGCTACACCTTC. It is translated as CASSAGGGSGYTF.

This rearrangement joins TRBV5-6 to TRBJ2-1, with D perhaps TRBD1 (7 bases). The CDR3 spans 15 residues. The ends were cut back, 5 bases at V and 3 bases at J, with 15 bases in the middle. Germline V gene lookup returns CDR1 SGHDT and CDR2 YYEEEE. CDR3 sequence: CASSPGGTNYNEQFF. The CDR3 bases are TGTGCCAGCAGTCCAGGGGGGACAAACTACAATGAGCAGTTCTTC. Variable domain in full (rest from reference TRBV5-6 and TRBJ2-1): DAGVTQSPTHLIKTRGQQVTLRCSPKSGHDTVSWYQQALGQGPQFIFQYYEEEERQRGNFPDRFSGHQFPNYSSELNVNALLLGDSALYLCASSPGGTNYNEQFFGPGTRLTVL.

The table lists this clone with a count of one. The V gene is TRBV6-5, the J gene TRBJ2-3; TRBD1 matches 9 bases. This CDR3 contains 15 residues. J lost 4 bases, V lost 6 bases, and 8 bases had no gene match. CDR1 and CDR2 from the germline V gene are MNHEY and SVGAGI. CDR3 nucleotide sequence: TGTGCCAGCAGCCGGGACAGGGTGGGCGCAGATACGCAGTATTTT. It yields the protein CASSRDRVGADTQYF.

The V and J genes are TRBV29-1 and TRBJ2-5; TRBD1 aligns across 10 bases. The junction had 4 bases not matched to a gene; V was cut back by 4 bases and J by 2 bases. The CDR3 spans 14 residues. Germline V gene data show CDR1 as SQVTM and CDR2 as ANQGSEA. CDR3 nucleotides: TGCAGCGTTGGTGACAGGGGGCGGCAAGAGACCCAGTACTTC. Residues: CSVGDRGRQETQYF.

This rearrangement joins TRBV4-2 to TRBJ2-3; a weak D match, TRBD2 (6 bases). Germline V gives CDR1 LGHNA, CDR2 YNFKEQ. V was pared by 1 base and J by 0 bases, with 11 bases between. The CDR3 extends over 16 amino acids. The DNA for the CDR3 is TGTGCCAGCAGCCAAGGGGGACTGCCTAGCACAGATACGCAGTATTTT. It is translated as CASSQGGLPSTDTQYF.

This rearrangement joins TRBV7-5 to TRBJ1-2; TRBD1 is the table's D call and was not checked against the DNA. TRBV7-5 is shown as a pseudogene. The CDR3 spans 13 residues. CDR3 region: CAVRTGQGYGYTF. The CDR3 bases are TGTGCCGTAAGGACAGGACAGGGGTATGGCTACACCTTC.

The rearrangement joins TRBV7-3 to TRBJ2-3; no reliable D call. The CDR3 loop spans 14 amino acids. V dropped 5 bases and J dropped 7 bases, with 16 bases sitting between them. Germline CDR1 and CDR2: SGHTA and FQGTGA. CDR3 DNA: TGTGCCAGCAGCCCATGGGTTAGCTTTAATACGCAGTATTTT. This sequence encodes CASSPWVSFNTQYF.

The CDR3 DNA reads TGTGCCAGCAGCTTAGGGAGGGCCCAAGAGACCCAGTACTTC. Translated: CASSLGRAQETQYF. V and J are TRBV7-2 and TRBJ2-5, with TRBD2 as a possible D gene (6 bases). V was shortened by 1 base and J by 1 base, with 7 bases between the two germline ends. CDR3 length equals 14 residues. The V gene's germline CDR1 is SGHTA and CDR2 FQGNSA. The full variable domain, in which reference TRBV7-2 and TRBJ2-5 provide the parts outside the CDR3, is GAGVSQSPSNKVTEKGKDVELRCDPISGHTALYWYRQSLGQGLEFLIYFQGNSAPDKSGLPSDRFSAERTGGSVSTLTIQRTQQEDSAVYLCASSLGRAQETQYFGPGTRLLVL.

This chain uses TRBV5-4 with TRBJ1-4, with D uncertain. The CDR3 consists of 12 residues. Between the trimmed V and J ends, which lost 3 bases and 6 bases, there was a span of 6 bases. CDR1 is SGHNT, CDR2 YYREEE, per germline (reference sequence). CDR3 DNA sequence: TGTGCCAGCAGCTCGTTCGATGAAAAACTGTTTTTT. It is translated as CASSSFDEKLFF.